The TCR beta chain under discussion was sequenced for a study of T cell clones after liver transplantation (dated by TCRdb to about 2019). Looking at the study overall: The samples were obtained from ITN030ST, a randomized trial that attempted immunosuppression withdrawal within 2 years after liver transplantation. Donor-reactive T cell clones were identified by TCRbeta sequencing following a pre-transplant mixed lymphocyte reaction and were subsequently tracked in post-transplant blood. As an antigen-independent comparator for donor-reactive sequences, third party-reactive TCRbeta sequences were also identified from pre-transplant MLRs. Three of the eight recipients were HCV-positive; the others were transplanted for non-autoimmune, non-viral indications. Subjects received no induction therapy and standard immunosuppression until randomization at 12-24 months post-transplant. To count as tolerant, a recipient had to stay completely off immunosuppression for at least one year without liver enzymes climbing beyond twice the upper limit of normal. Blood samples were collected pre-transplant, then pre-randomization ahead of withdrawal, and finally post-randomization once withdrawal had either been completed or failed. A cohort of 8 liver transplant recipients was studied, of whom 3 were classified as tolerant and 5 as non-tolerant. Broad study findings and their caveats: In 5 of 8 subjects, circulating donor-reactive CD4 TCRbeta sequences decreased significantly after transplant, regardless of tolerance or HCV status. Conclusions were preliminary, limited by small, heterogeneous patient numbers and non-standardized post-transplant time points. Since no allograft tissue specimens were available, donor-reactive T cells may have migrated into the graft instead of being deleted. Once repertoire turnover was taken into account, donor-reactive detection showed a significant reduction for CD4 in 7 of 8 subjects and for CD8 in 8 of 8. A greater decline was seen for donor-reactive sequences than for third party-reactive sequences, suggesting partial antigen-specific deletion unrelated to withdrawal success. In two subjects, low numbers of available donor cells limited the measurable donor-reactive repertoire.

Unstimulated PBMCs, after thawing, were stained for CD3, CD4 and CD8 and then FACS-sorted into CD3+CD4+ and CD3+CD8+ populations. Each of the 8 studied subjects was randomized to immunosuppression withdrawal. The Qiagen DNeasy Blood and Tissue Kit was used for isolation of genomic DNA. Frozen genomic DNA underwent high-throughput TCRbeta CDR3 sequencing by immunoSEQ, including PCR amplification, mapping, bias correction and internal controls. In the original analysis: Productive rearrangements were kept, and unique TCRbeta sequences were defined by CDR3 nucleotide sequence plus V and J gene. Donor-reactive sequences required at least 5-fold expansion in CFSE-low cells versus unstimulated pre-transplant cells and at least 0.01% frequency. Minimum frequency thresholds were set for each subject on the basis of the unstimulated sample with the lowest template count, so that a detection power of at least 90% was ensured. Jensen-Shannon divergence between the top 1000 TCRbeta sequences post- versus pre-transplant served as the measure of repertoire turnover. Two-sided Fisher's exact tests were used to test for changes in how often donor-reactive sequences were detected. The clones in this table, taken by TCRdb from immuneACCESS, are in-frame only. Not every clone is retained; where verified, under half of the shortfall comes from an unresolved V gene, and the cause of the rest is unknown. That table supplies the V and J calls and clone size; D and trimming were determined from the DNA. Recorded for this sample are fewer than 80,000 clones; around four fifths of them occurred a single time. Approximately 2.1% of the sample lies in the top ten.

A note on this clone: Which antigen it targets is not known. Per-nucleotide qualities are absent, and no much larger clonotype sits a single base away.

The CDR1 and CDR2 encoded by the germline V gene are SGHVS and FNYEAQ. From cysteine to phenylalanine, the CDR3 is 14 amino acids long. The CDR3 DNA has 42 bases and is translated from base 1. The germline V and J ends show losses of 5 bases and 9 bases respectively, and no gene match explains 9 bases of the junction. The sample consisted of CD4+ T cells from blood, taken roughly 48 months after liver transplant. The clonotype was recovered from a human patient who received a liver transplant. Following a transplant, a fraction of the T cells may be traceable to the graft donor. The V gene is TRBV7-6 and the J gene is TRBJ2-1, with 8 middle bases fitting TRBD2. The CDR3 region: CASSASYAGGEQFF. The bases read TGTGCCAGCAGCGCTAGCTATGCGGGGGGTGAGCAGTTCTTC.